What follows is one T cell receptor beta chain and its context. The data are from a study of blood T cell repertoires in COVID-19. Authors' analysis steps: By means of reference gene primer amplification, nucleated cell counts were estimated. The assay was immunoSEQ multiplex PCR, and TCRdb's table has in-frame clones only and misses some. V, J and clone size reflect that table, while D and trimming were determined from the DNA. Here the sample spans about 69,000 clones, 90% being singletons. Germline V gene sequence: CDR1 LGHDT, CDR2 YNNKEL (reference sequence). Trimming shortened V by 3 bases and J by 5 bases, and 16 bases separated the two germline ends. The CDR3 covers 15 residues.

The V and J genes are TRBV3-1 (or the pseudogene TRBV3-2) and TRBJ2-5; D might be TRBD2 (5 bases). Sequencing used peripheral blood. The origin of this receptor is a woman under 30 with acute or convalescent COVID-19. CDR3 sequence reads: CASSQDWNPGETQYF. CDR3 in DNA: TGTGCCAGCAGCCAGGACTGGAATCCGGGGGAGACCCAGTACTTC.